This T cell receptor beta chain is drawn from a study of Ad26.COV2.S vaccination and SARS-CoV-2 variants. Some clones are missing from TCRdb's copy, which holds only in-frame ones; the method was immunoSEQ multiplex PCR. This sample has hundreds of thousands of clones, with around 90% found just once. Treatment denoted: 19 received Ad26.COV2.S at low or high dose, single or two shots; five or six received placebo; per-sample allocation not given. It was on day 63 after the first vaccine or placebo injection that samples were taken. This clone is a singleton in its sample. Germline trimming cut 7 bases from V and 1 base from J; bases unmatched to any gene: 6. The germline CDR1 and CDR2 sequences are MGHDK and SYGVNS. The CDR3 totals 17 residues.

The sequencing used peripheral blood, collected in a trial of Ad26.COV2.S vaccine versus placebo. The sequence was obtained from a person aged 18-65 years who received the Ad26.COV2.S COVID-19 vaccine or a placebo. The V call is TRBV25-1, the J call TRBJ2-6; 11 bases match TRBD1. As DNA, the CDR3 is TGTGCCAGCAAAGGTGGGACAGGGGGTTCTGGGGCCAACGTCCTGACTTTC. Encoded protein: CASKGGTGGSGANVLTF.